This T cell receptor (beta chain) was sequenced during a study of shared clonotypes between healthy human individuals. The CDR3 is made up of 12 amino acids. Germline V gene data show CDR1 as SNHLY and CDR2 as FYNNEI. Between the trimmed V and J ends, which lost 6 bases and 6 bases, there was a span of 9 bases. The method was immunoSEQ multiplex PCR; TCRdb's version includes in-frame clones alone and lacks a portion of them. This sample has some 2,000,000 clones, with roughly 94% found just once. The clonotype comes from a man aged 18 to 30 in good health. Sequenced material: naive CD4+ T cells sorted from blood. Subset: CD45RA+ positively selected. This sequence joins TRBV2 and TRBJ2-1, with D unclear. The CDR3 DNA reads TGTGCCAGCAGCGGTAACAGCAATGAGCAGTTCTTC. As protein: CASSGNSNEQFF.